These 8 T cell receptor beta chains originate from one sample sequenced in a study of cytomegalovirus exposure and HLA in healthy donors. Primers for the PCR totalled 60 Vbeta and 13 Jbeta. Generated by immunoSEQ multiplex PCR, the TCRdb table keeps only in-frame clones and is missing some. The sample has tens of thousands of clones. Sequences were obtained from PBMCs. The source is a female donor in good health and CMV-seropositive.

The J gene is TRBJ2-7, the V gene TRBV19; tentatively, D is TRBD2 (5 bases). V lost 2 bases and J 2 bases, leaving 16 bases between the germline ends. Per the germline V gene, CDR1 is LNHDA and CDR2 is SQIVND (reference sequence). This CDR3 is 16 amino acids long. The DNA of the CDR3 is TGTGCCAGTAGTATACGGGAAACGTACTCACCCTACGAGCAGTACTTC. This translates into CASSIRETYSPYEQYF.

The chain combines TRBV28 with TRBJ2-1, with D uncertain. The germline CDR1 and CDR2 sequences are MDHEN and SYDVKM. Trimming took 7 bases from V and 3 from J, leaving 10 bases between them. The CDR3 has 13 residues. CDR3 nucleotides: TGTGCCAGCACTACCATCTACTACAATGAGCAGTTCTTC. This gives the protein CASTTIYYNEQFF.

This chain connects TRBV7-2 to TRBJ2-1; 9 bases fit TRBD2. Trimming at V came to 3 bases and at J to 5 bases, leaving 5 bases not matched to a gene. The germline gives CDR1 SGHTA, CDR2 FQGNSA. This CDR3 is 15 amino acids long. The CDR3 region is CASSLGTSTDNEQFF. The DNA for the CDR3 is TGTGCCAGCAGCTTGGGGACTAGCACAGACAATGAGCAGTTCTTC.

The gene calls are TRBV28 and TRBJ2-6; TRBD1 matches 7 bases. J was trimmed by 3 bases and V by 6 bases; bases with no gene match: 2. The CDR3 spans 14 residues. Germline CDR1 and CDR2: MDHEN and SYDVKM. CDR3 DNA: TGTGCCAGCAGGCAGGGGGTTGGGGCCAACGTCCTGACTTTC. Its translation: CASRQGVGANVLTF.

V is TRBV18 and J is TRBJ1-4, with D perhaps TRBD1 (6 bases). This CDR3 contains 14 residues. In germline, CDR1 is KGHSH, CDR2 LQKENI. V gave up 4 bases and J gave up 5 bases, with 11 bases separating them. The CDR3 coding sequence is TGTGCCAGCTCACTGGGACATGGAAATGAAAAACTGTTTTTT. This gives the protein CASSLGHGNEKLFF.

The V gene is TRBV18, the J gene TRBJ1-1; D remains ambiguous. The germline V and J ends were trimmed by 4 bases and 1 base, with 13 bases remaining between them. The CDR3 totals 15 residues. Germline assignment: CDR1 KGHSH and CDR2 LQKENI. CDR3 nucleotides: TGTGCCAGCTCACAATTCGGCGGCGAGAACACTGAAGCTTTCTTT. This gives the protein CASSQFGGENTEAFF. Based on the CDR3 plus reference TRBV18 and TRBJ1-1, the full variable domain is NAGVMQNPRHLVRRRGQEARLRCSPMKGHSHVYWYRQLPEEGLKFMVYLQKENIIDESGMPKERFSAEFPKEGPSILRIQQVVRGDSAAYFCASSQFGGENTEAFFGQGTRLTVV.

The V call is TRBV27, the J call TRBJ2-1; D ambiguous. The germline V and J ends were trimmed by 4 bases and 5 bases, with 9 bases remaining between them. CDR1 and CDR2 (germline): MNHEY, SMNVEV (reference sequence). The CDR3 spans 13 residues. This chain's CDR3 is CASSSVGDNEQFF. CDR3 nucleotide sequence: TGTGCCAGCAGTTCCGTCGGTGACAATGAGCAGTTCTTC.

This chain's CDR3 is CASSIPGLADSAYEQYF. CDR3 bases: TGTGCCAGCAGTATTCCTGGACTAGCGGATAGCGCCTACGAGCAGTACTTC. The V gene is TRBV28, the J gene TRBJ2-7, with 10 bases aligning to TRBD2. V shed 5 bases and J 2 bases; nucleotides not matched to a gene: 12. Per germline, CDR1 MDHEN and CDR2 SYDVKM. The CDR3 covers 17 residues.